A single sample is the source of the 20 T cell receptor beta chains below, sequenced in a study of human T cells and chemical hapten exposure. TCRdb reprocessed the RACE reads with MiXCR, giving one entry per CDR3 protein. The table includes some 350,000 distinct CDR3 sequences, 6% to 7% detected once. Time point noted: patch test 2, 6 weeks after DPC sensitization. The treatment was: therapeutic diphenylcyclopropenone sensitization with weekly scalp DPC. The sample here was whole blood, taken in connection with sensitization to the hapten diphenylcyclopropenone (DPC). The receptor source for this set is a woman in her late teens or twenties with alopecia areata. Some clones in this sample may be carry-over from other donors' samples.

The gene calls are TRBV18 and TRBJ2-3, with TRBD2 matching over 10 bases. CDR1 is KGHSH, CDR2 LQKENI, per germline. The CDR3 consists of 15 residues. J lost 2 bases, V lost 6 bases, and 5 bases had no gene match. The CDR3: CASSPLAGATDTQYF. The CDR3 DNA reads TGTGCCAGCTCCCCCCTAGCGGGGGCCACAGATACGCAGTATTTT.

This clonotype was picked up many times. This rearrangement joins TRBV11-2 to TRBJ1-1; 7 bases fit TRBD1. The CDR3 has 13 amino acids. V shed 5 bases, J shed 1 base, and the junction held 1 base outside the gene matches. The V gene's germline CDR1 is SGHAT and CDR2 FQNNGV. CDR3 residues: CASSGQENTEAFF. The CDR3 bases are TGTGCCAGCAGCGGACAGGAGAACACTGAAGCTTTCTTT.

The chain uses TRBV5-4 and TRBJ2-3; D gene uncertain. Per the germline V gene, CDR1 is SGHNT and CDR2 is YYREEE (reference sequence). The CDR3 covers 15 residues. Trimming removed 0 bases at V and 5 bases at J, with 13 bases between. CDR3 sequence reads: CASSLDPIPEDTQYF. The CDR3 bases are TGTGCCAGCAGCTTGGACCCTATACCTGAAGATACGCAGTATTTT.

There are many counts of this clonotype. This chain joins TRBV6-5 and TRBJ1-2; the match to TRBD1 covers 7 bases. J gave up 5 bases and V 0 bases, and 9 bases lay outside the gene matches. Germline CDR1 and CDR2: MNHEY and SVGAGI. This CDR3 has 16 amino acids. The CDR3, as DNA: TGTGCCAGCAGTTACTCGTCGGGACAGAAAGTGTATGGCTACACCTTC. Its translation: CASSYSSGQKVYGYTF.

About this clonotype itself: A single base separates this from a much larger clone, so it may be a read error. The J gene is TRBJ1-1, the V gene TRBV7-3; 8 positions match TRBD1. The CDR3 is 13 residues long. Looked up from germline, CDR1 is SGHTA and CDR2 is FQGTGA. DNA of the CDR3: TGTGCCTGCAGCCCGGACAGGGACACTGAAGCTTTCTTT. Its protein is CACSPDRDTEAFF. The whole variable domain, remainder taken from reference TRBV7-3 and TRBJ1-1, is GAGVSQTPSNKVTEKGKYVELRCDPISGHTALYWYRQSLGQGPEFLIYFQGTGAADDSGLPNDRFFAVRPEGSVSTLKIQRTERGDSAVYLCACSPDRDTEAFFGQGTRLTVV.

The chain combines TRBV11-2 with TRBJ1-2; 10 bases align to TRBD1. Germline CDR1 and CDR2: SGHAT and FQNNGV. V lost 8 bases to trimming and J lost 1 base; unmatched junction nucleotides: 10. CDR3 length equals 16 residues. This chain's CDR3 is CASRGTGVPINYGYTF. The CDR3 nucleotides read TGTGCCAGCCGCGGGACAGGGGTACCTATTAACTATGGCTACACCTTC.

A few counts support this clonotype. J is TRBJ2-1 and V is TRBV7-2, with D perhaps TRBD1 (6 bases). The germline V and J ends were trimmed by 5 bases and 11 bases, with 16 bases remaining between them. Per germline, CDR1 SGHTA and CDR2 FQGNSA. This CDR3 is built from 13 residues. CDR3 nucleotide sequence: TGTGCCAGCAGCCGTACCCCCGGGACAAAGCAGTTCTTC. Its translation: CASSRTPGTKQFF.

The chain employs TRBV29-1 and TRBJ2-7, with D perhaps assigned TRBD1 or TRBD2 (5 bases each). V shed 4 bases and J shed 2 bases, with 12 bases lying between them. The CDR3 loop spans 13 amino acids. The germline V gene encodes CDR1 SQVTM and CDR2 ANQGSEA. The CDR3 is CSVVPPGPYEQYF. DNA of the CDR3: TGCAGCGTTGTCCCCCCGGGACCCTACGAGCAGTACTTC.

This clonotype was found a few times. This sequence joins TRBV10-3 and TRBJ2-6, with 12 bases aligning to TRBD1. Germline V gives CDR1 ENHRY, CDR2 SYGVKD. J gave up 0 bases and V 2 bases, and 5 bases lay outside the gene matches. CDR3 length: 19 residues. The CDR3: CAISERGTGGFSGANVLTF. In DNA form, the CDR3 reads TGTGCCATCAGTGAGAGAGGGACAGGGGGCTTCTCTGGGGCCAACGTCCTGACTTTC.

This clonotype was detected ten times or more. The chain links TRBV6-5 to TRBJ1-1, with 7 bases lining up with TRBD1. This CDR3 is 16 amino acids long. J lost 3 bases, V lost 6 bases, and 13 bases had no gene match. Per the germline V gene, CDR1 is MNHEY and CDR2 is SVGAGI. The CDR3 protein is CASSRGRGRGDTEAFF. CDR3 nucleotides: TGTGCCAGCAGCCGCGGGAGGGGGCGCGGGGACACTGAAGCTTTCTTT.

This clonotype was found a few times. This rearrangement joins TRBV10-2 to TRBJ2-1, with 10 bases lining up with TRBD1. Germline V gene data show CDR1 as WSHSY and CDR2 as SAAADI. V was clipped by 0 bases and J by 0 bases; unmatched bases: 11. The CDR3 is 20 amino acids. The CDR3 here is CASSESRDRGQFSSYNEQFF. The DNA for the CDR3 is TGCGCCAGCAGTGAGTCGAGGGACAGGGGCCAATTCAGCTCCTACAATGAGCAGTTCTTC.

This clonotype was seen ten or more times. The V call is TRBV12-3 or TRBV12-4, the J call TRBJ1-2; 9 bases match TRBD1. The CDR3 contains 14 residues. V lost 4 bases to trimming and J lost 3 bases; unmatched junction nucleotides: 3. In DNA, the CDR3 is TGTGCCAGCAGTTACTGGACAGGGGACTATGGCTACACCTTC. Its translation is CASSYWTGDYGYTF.

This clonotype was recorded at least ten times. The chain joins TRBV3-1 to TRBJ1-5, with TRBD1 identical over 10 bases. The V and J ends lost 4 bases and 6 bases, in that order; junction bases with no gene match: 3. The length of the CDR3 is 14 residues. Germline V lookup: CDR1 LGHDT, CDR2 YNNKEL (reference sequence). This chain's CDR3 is CASSLGQGTQPQHF. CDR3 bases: TGTGCCAGCAGCCTGGGACAGGGGACTCAGCCCCAGCATTTT.

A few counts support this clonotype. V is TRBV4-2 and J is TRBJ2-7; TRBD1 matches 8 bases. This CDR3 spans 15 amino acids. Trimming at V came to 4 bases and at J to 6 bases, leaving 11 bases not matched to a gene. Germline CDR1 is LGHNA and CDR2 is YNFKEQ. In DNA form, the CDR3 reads TGTGCCAGCAGCCCCAGAGAGCAGGGGGCGGGCGAGCAGTACTTC. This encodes CASSPREQGAGEQYF.

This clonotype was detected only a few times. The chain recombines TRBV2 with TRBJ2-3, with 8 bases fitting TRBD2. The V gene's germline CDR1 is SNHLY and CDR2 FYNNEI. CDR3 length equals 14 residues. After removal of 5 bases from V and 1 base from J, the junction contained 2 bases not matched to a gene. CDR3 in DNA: TGTGCCAGCAGTACGCGGGGGGGCACAGATACGCAGTATTTT. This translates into CASSTRGGTDTQYF. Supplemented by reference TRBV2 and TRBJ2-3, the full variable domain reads EPEVTQTPSHQVTQMGQEVILRCVPISNHLYFYWYRQILGQKVEFLVSFYNNEISEKSEIFDDQFSVERPDGSNFTLKIRSTKLEDSAMYFCASSTRGGTDTQYFGPGTRLTVL.

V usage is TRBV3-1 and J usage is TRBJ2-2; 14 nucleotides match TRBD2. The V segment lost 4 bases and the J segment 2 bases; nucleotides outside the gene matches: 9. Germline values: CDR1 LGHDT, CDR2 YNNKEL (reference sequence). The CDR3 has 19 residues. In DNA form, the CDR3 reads TGTGCCAGCAGCCCCGGACTAGCGGGGGGCCAGACAAACACCGGGGAGCTGTTTTTT. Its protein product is CASSPGLAGGQTNTGELFF.

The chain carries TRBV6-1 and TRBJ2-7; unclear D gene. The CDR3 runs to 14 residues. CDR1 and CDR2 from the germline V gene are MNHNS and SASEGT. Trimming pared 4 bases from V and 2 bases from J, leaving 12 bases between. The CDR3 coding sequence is TGTGCCAGCAGTGCCATAGGAAAGGCCTACGAGCAGTACTTC. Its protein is CASSAIGKAYEQYF.

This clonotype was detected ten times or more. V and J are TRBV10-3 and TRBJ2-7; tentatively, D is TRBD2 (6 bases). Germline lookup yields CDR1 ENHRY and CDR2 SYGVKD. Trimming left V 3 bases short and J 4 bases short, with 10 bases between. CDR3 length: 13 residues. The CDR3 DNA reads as TGTGCCATCAGTGACCAGGAGGGGTACGAGCAGTACTTC. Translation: CAISDQEGYEQYF.

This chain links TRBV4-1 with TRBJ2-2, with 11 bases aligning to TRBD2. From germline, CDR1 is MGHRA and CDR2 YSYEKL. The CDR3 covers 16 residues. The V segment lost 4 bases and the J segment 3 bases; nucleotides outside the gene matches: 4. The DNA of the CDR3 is TGCGCCAGCAGCCCTACTAGCGGGGGCTACACCGGGGAGCTGTTTTTT. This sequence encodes CASSPTSGGYTGELFF.

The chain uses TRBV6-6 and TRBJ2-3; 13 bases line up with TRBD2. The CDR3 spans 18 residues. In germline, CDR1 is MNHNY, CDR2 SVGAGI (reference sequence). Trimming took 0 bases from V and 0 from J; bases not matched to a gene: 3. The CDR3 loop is CASSYSTSGGTSTDTQYF. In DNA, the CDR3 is TGTGCCAGCAGTTACTCGACTAGCGGGGGGACTAGCACAGATACGCAGTATTTT.